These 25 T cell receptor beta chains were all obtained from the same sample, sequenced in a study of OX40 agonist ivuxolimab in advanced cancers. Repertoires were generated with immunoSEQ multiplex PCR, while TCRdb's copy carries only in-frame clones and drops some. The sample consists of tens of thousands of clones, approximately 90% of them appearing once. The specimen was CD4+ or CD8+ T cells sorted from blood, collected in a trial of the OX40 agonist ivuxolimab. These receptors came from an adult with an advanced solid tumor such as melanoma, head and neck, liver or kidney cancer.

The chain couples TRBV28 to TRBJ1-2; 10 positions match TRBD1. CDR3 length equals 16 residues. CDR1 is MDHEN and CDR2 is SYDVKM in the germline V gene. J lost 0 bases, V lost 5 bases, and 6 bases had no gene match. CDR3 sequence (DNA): TGTGCCAGCAGTACCGGACAGGGGGGAGCTAACTATGGCTACACCTTC. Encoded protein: CASSTGQGGANYGYTF.

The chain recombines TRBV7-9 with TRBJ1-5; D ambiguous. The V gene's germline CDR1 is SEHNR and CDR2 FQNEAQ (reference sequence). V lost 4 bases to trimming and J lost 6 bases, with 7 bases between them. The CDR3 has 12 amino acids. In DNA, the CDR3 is TGTGCCAGCAGCTGGGCCGGTCAGCCCCAGCATTTT. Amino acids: CASSWAGQPQHF.

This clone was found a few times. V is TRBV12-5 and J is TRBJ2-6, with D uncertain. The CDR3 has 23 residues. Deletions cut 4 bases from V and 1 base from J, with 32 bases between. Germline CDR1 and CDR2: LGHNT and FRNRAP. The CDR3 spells CASGSLRSLGILAPRSGANVLTF. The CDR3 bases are TGTGCTAGTGGTTCCCTCAGATCTCTAGGGATCCTCGCCCCCCGGTCTGGGGCCAACGTCCTGACTTTC.

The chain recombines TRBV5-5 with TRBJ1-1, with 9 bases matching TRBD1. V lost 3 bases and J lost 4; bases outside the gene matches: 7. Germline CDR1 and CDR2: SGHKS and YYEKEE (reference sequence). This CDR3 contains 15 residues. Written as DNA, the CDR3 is TGTGCCAGCAGCTCTAGGGGACAGGGTTTCACTGAAGCTTTCTTT. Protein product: CASSSRGQGFTEAFF.

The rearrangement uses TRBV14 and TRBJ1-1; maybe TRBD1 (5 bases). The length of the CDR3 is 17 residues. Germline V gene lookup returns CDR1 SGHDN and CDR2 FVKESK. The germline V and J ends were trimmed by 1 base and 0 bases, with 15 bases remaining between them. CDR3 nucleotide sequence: TGTGCCAGCAGCCAAGCATTGGGGAGGGGCTTGAACACTGAAGCTTTCTTT. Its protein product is CASSQALGRGLNTEAFF.

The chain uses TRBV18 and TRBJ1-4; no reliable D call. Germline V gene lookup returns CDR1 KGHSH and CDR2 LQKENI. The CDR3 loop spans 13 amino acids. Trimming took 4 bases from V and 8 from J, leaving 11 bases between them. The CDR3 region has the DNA TGTGCCAGCTCACGCTCGGCGGGAGAAAAACTGTTTTTT. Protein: CASSRSAGEKLFF.

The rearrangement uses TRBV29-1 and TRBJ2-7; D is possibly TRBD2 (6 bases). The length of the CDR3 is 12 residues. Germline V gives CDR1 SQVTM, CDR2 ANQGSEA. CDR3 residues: CAGGDRQYEQYF. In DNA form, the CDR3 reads TGCGCCGGGGGAGACAGACAGTACGAGCAGTACTTC.

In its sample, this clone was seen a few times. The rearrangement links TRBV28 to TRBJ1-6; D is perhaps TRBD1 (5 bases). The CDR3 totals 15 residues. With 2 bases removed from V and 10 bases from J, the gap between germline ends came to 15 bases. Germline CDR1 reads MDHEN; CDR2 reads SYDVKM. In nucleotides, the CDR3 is TGTGCCAGCAGTTTAGGGCCCCTGGGGGGGTCACCCCTCCACTTT. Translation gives CASSLGPLGGSPLHF.

CDR3 nucleotides: TGTGCCAGTACCCGTGAGACAGGGGGCACTGAAGCTTTCTTT. Its protein product is CASTRETGGTEAFF. The chain has TRBV19 and TRBJ1-1, with TRBD1 matching over 9 bases. In germline, CDR1 is LNHDA, CDR2 SQIVND (reference sequence). J was trimmed by 4 bases and V by 7 bases; bases with no gene match: 7. The CDR3 runs to 14 residues.

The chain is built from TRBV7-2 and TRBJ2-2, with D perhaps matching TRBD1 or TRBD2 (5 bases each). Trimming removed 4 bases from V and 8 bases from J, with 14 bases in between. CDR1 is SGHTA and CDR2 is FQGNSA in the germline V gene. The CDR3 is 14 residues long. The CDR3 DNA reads TGTGCCAGCAGCTCGGGGCCTTCGGGTGGGGAGCTGTTTTTT. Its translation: CASSSGPSGGELFF. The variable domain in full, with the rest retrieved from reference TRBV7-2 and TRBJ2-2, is GAGVSQSPSNKVTEKGKDVELRCDPISGHTALYWYRQSLGQGLEFLIYFQGNSAPDKSGLPSDRFSAERTGGSVSTLTIQRTQQEDSAVYLCASSSGPSGGELFFGEGSRLTVL.

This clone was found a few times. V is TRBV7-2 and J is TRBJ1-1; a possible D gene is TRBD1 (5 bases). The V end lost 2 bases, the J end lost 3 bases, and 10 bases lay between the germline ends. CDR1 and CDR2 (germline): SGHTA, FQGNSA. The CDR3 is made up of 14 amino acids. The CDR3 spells CASSLSQGYTEAFF. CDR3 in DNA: TGTGCCAGCAGCTTATCTCAGGGTTACACTGAAGCTTTCTTT.

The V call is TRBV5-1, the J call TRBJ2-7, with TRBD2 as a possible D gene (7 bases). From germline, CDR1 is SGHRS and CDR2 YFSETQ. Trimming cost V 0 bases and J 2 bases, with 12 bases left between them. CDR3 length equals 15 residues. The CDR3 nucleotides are TGCGCCAGCAGCTTGGAGGGAGGGGGGGCCTACGAGCAGTACTTC. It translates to CASSLEGGGAYEQYF.

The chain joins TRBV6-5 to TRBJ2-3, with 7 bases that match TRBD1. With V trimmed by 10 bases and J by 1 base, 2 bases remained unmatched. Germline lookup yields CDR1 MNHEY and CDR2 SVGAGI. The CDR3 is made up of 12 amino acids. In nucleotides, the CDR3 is TGTGCCACCGGACAGGGCACAGATACGCAGTATTTT. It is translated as CATGQGTDTQYF.

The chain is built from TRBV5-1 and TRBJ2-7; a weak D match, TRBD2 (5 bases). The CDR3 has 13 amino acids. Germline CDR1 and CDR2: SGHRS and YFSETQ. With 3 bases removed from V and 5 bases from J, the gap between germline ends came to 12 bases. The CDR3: CASSYTEGHEQYF. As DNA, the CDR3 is TGCGCCAGCAGCTACACTGAGGGCCACGAGCAGTACTTC.

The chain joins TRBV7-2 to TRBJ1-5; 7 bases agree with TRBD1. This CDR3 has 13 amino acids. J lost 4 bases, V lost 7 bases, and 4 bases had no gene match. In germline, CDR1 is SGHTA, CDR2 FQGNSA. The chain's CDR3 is CASTPDRNQPQHF. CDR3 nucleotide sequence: TGTGCCAGCACCCCGGACAGGAATCAGCCCCAGCATTTT.

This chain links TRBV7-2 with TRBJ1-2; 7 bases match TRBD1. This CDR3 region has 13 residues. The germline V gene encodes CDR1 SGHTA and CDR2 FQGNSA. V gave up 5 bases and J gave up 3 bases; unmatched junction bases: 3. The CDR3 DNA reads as TGTGCCAGCAGCCGACAGGGAGACTATGGCTACACCTTC. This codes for CASSRQGDYGYTF.

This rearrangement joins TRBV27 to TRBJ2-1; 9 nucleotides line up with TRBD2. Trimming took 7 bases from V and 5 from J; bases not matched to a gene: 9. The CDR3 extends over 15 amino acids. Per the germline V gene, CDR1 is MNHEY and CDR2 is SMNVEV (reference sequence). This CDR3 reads CASTQLAGLDNEQFF. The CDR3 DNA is TGTGCCAGCACTCAACTAGCGGGTCTAGACAATGAGCAGTTCTTC.

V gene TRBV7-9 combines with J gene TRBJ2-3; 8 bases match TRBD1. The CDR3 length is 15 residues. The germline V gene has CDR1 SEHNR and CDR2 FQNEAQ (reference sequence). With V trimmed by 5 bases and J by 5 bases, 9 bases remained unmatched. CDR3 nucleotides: TGTGCCAGCAGCGACACCGACAGGGGTCTAGATACGCAGTATTTT. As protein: CASSDTDRGLDTQYF.

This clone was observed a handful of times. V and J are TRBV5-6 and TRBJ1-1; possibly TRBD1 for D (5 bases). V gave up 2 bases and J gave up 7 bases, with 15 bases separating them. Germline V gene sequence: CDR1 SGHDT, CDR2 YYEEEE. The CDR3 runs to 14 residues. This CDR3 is CASSFRVGVNEAFF. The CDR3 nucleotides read TGTGCCAGCAGCTTCAGGGTAGGGGTAAATGAAGCTTTCTTT.

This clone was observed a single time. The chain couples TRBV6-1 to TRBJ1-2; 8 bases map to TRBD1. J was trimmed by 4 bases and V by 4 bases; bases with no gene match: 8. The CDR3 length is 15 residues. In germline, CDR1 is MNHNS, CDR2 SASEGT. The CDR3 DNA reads TGTGCCAGCAGTGGCGGCAGGGGGCTTTCCTATGGCTACACCTTC. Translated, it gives CASSGGRGLSYGYTF.

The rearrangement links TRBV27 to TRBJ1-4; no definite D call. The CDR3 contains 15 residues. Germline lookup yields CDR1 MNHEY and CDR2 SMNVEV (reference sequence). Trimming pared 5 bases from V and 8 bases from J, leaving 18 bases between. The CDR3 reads CASSDKPGRLEKLFF. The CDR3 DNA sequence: TGTGCCAGCAGTGACAAACCGGGGAGACTGGAAAAACTGTTTTTT. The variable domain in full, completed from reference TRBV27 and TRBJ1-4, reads EAQVTQNPRYLITVTGKKLTVTCSQNMNHEYMSWYRQDPGLGLRQIYYSMNVEVTDKGDVPEGYKVSRKEKRNFPLILESPSPNQTSLYFCASSDKPGRLEKLFFGSGTQLSVL.

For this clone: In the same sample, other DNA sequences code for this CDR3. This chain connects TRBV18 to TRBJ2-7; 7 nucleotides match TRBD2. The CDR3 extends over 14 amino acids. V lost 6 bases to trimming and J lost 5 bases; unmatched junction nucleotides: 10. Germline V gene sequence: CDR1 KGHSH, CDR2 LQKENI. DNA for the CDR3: TGTGCCAGCTCTTCGGGACTGGGAGGGGACGAGCAGTACTTC. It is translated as CASSSGLGGDEQYF. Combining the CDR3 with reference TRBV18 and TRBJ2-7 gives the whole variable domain NAGVMQNPRHLVRRRGQEARLRCSPMKGHSHVYWYRQLPEEGLKFMVYLQKENIIDESGMPKERFSAEFPKEGPSILRIQQVVRGDSAAYFCASSSGLGGDEQYFGPGTRLTVT.

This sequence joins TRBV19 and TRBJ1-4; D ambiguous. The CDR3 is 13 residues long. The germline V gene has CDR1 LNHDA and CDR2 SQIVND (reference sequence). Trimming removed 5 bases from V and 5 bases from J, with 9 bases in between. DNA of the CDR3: TGTGCCAGTAGTTTCCGGGAAAATGAAAAACTGTTTTTT. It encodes CASSFRENEKLFF.

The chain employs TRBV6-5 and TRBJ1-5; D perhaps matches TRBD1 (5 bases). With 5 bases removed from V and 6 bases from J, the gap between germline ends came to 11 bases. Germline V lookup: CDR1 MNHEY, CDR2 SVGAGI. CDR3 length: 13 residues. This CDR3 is CASSQGVGQPQHF. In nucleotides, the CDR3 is TGTGCCAGCAGTCAGGGTGTCGGTCAGCCCCAGCATTTT.

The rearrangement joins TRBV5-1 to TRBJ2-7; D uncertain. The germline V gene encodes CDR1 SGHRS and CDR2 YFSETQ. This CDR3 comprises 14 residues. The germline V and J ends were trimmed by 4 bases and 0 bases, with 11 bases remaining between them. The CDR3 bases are TGCGCCAGCAGCCATAGGTCTTTCTCCTACGAGCAGTACTTC. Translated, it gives CASSHRSFSYEQYF.